This T cell receptor beta chain was identified during a study of PD-L1 blockade in urothelial cancer. Study information: About 85% of the 29 patients were males with bladder-origin urothelial cancer.

Regarding time point: peripheral blood 6 weeks after treatment start. V dropped 4 bases and J dropped 4 bases, with 20 bases sitting between them. The CDR3 runs 17 residues. CDR1 and CDR2 (germline): SGHRS, YFSETQ. The repertoire was sequenced with immunoSEQ multiplex PCR; TCRdb's copy has only in-frame clones and lacks some. The sample holds about 40,000 clones, approximately 85% seen once. The input for sequencing was PBMCs, taken around atezolizumab (anti-PD-L1) treatment. The V gene is TRBV5-1, the J gene TRBJ2-2, with D perhaps matching TRBD2 (5 bases). This clonotype was obtained from a man aged 65 to 79 with urothelial cancer. The CDR3 sequence is CASSPYSDSVITGELFF. Here the CDR3 DNA reads TGCGCCAGCAGCCCTTACTCTGATAGCGTGATCACCGGGGAGCTGTTTTTT.